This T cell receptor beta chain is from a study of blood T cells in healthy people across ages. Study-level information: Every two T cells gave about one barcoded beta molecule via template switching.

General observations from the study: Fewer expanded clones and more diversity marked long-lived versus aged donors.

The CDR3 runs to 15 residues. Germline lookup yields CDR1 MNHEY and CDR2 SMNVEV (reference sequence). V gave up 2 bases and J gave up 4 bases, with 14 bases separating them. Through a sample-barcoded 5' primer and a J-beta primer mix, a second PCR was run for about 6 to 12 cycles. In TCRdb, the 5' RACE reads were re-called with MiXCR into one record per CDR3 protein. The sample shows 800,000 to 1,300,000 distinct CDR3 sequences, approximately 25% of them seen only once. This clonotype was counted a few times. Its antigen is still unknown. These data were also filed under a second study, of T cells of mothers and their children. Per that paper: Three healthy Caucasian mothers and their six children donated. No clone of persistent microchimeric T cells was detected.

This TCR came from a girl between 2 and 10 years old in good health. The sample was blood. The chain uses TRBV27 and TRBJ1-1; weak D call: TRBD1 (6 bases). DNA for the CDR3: TGTGCCAGCAGTTTAATGGGGGCCGCTGGCACTGAAGCTTTCTTT. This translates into CASSLMGAAGTEAFF.